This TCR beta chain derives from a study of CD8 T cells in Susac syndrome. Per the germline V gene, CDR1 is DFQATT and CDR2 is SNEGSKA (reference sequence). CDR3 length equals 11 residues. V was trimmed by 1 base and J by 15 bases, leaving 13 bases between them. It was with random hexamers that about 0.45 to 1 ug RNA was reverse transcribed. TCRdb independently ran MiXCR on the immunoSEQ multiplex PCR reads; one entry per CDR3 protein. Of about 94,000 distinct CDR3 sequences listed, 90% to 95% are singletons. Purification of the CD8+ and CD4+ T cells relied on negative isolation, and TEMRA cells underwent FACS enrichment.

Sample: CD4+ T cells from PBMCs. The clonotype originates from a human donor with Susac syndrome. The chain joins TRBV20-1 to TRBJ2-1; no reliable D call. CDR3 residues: CSARAELRLFF. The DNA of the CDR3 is TGCAGTGCTAGAGCGGAGCTGAGGCTGTTCTTC.